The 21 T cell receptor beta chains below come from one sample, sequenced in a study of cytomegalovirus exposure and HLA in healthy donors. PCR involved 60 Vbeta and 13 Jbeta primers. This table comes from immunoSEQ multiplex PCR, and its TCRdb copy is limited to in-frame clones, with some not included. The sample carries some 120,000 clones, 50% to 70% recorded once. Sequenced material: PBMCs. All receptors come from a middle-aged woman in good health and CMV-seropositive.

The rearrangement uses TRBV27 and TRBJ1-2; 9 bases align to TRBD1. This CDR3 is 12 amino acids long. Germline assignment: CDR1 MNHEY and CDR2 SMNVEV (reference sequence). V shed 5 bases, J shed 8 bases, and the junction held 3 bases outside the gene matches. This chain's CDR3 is CASSRQGGGYTF. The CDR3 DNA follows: TGTGCCAGCAGTCGACAGGGGGGCGGCTACACCTTC.

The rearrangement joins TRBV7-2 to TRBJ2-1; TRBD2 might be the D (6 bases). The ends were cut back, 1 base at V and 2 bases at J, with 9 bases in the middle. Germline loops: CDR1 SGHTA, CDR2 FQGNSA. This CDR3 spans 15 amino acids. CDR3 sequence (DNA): TGTGCCAGCAGCTTAGACGGGAGTGCCTACAATGAGCAGTTCTTC. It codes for CASSLDGSAYNEQFF.

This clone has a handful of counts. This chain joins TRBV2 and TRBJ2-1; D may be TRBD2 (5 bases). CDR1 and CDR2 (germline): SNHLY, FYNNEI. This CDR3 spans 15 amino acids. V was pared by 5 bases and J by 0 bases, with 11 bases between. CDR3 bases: TGTGCCAGCAGTCCCACTAGTCACTCCTACAATGAGCAGTTCTTC. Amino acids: CASSPTSHSYNEQFF.

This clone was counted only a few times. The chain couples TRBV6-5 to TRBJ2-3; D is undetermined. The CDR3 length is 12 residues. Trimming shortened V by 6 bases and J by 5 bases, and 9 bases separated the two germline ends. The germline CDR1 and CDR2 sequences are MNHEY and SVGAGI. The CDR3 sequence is CASSLNRDTQYF. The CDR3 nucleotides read TGTGCCAGCAGCCTTAACAGAGATACGCAGTATTTT.

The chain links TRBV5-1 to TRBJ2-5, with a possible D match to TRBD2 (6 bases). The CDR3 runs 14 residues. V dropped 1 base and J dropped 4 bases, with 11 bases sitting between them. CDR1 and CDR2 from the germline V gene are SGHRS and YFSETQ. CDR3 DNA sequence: TGCGCCAGCAGCTTGACCACGGGAGTAGAGACCCAGTACTTC. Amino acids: CASSLTTGVETQYF. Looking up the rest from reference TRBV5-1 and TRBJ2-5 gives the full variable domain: KAGVTQTPRYLIKTRGQQVTLSCSPISGHRSVSWYQQTPGQGLQFLFEYFSETQRNKGNFPGRFSGRQFSNSRSEMNVSTLELGDSALYLCASSLTTGVETQYFGPGTRLLVL.

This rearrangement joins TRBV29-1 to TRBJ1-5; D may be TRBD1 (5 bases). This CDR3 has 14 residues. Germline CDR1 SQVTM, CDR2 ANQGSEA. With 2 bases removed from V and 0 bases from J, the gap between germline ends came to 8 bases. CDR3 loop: CSVELGDSNQPQHF. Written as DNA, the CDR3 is TGCAGCGTTGAATTAGGGGATAGCAATCAGCCCCAGCATTTT.

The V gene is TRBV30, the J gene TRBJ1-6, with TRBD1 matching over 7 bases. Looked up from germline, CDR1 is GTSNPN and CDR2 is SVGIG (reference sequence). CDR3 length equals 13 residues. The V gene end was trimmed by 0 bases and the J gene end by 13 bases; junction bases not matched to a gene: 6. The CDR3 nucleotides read TGTGCCTGGAGTGTAGACCGGGACAGTCCCCTCCACTTT. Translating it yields CAWSVDRDSPLHF. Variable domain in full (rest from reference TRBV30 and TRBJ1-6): SQTIHQWPATLVQPVGSPLSLECTVEGTSNPNLYWYRQAAGRGLQLLFYSVGIGQISSEVPQNLSASRPQDRQFILSSKKLLLSDSGFYLCAWSVDRDSPLHFGNGTRLTVT.

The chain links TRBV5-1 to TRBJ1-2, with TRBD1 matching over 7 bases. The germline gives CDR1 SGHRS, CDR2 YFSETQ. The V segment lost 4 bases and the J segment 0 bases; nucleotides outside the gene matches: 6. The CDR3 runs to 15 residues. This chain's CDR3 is CASSHGDRSNYGYTF. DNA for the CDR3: TGCGCCAGCAGCCATGGGGACAGATCTAACTATGGCTACACCTTC.

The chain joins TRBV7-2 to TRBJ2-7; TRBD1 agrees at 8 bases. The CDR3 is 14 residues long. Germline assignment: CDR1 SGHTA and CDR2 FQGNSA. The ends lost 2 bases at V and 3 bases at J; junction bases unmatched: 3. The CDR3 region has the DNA TGTGCCAGCAGCTTACAGGGGGCGGTCTACGAGCAGTACTTC. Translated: CASSLQGAVYEQYF.

CDR3 sequence reads: CASKTRVAGRETQYF. The CDR3 DNA reads TGCGCCAGCAAAACTAGGGTAGCGGGACGGGAGACCCAGTACTTC. The V and J genes are TRBV4-1 and TRBJ2-5; 8 nucleotides match TRBD2. This CDR3 has 15 residues. V was clipped by 7 bases and J by 5 bases; unmatched bases: 12. The germline V gene encodes CDR1 MGHRA and CDR2 YSYEKL.

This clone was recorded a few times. CDR3 region: CASRVDRSSGNTIYF. The CDR3, as DNA: TGTGCCAGCAGGGTTGACAGATCTTCTGGAAACACCATATATTTT. The gene calls are TRBV6-1 and TRBJ1-3; tentatively, D is TRBD1 (5 bases). Germline V gene sequence: CDR1 MNHNS, CDR2 SASEGT. V lost 6 bases and J lost 1, with 13 bases in between. The length of the CDR3 is 15 residues.

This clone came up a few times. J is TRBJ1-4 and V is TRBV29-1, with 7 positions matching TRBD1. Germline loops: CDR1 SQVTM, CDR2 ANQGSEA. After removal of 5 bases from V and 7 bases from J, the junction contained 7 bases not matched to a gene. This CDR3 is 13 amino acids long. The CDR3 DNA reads TGCAGCGTTCCCTTGACAGGGAGTGAAAAACTGTTTTTT. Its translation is CSVPLTGSEKLFF.

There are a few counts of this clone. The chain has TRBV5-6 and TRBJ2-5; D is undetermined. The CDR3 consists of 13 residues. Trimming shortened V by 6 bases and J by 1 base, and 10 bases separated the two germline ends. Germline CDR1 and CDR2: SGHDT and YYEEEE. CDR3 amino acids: CASTRGTQETQYF. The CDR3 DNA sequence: TGTGCCAGCACCCGCGGTACCCAAGAGACCCAGTACTTC.

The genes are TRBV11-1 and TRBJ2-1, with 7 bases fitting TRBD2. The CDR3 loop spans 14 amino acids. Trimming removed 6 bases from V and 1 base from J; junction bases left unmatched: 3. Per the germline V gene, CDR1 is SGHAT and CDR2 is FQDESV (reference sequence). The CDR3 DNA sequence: TGTGCCAGCAGTAACGGGAGGTCCTACAATGAGCAGTTCTTC. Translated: CASSNGRSYNEQFF.

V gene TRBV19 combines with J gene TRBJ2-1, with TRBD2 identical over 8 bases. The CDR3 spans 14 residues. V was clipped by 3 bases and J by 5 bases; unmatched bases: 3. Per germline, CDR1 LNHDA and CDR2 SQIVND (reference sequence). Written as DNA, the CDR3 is TGTGCCAGTAGTATCACGGGAGGGGACAATGAGCAGTTCTTC. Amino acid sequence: CASSITGGDNEQFF. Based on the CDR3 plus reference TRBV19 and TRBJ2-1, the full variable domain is DGGITQSPKYLFRKEGQNVTLSCEQNLNHDAMYWYRQDPGQGLRLIYYSQIVNDFQKGDIAEGYSVSREKKESFPLTVTSAQKNPTAFYLCASSITGGDNEQFFGPGTRLTVL.

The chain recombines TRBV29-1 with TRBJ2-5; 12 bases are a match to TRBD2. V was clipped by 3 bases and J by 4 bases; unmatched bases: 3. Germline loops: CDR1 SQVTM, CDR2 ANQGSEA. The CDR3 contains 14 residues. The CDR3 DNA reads TGCAGCGTTGAGCTAGCGGGAGGGGTAGAGACCCAGTACTTC. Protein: CSVELAGGVETQYF.

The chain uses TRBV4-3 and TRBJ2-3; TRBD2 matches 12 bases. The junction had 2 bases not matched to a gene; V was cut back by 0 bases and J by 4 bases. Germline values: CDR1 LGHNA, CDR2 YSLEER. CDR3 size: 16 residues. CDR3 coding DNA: TGCGCCAGCAGCCAAGACGGGACTAGCGGGTCAGATACGCAGTATTTT. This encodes CASSQDGTSGSDTQYF.

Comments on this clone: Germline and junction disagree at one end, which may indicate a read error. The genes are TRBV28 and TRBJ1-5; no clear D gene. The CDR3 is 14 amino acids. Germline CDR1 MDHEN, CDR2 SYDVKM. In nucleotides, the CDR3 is TGTGCCAGCAGTTTATTTCAACAGCCTCAGGCCCAGCATTTT. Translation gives CASSLFQQPQAQHF.

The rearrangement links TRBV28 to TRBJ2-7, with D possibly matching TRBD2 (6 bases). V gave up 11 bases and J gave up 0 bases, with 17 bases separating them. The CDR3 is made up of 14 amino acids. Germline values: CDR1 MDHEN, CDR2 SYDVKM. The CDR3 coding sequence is TGTGCCTGCTCCCCTAGCGTTAACTCCTACGAGCAGTACTTC. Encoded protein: CACSPSVNSYEQYF.

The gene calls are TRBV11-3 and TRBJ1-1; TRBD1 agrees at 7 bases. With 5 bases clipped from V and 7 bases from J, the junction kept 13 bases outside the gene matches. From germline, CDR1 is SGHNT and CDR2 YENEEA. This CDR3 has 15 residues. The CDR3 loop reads CASSPRGDSSYEAFF. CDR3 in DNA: TGTGCCAGCAGCCCCCGCGGGGACAGTTCTTATGAAGCTTTCTTT.

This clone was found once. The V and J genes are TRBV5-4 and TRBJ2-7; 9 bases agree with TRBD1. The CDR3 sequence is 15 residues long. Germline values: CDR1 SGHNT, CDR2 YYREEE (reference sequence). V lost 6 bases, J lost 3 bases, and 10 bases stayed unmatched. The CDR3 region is CASTRRGTGHYEQYF. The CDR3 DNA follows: TGTGCCAGCACCCGAAGGGGGACAGGGCACTACGAGCAGTACTTC. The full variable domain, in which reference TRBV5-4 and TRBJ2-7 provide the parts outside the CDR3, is ETGVTQSPTHLIKTRGQQVTLRCSSQSGHNTVSWYQQALGQGPQFIFQYYREEENGRGNFPPRFSGLQFPNYSSELNVNALELDDSALYLCASTRRGTGHYEQYFGPGTRLTVT.